The rows below give T cell receptor beta chains drawn from one sample of a study of blood T cell repertoires in COVID-19. Some clones are missing from TCRdb's copy, which holds only in-frame ones; the method was immunoSEQ multiplex PCR. The sample has 100,000 to 130,000 clones; about 91% are singletons. The sequencing sample was made of peripheral blood. The receptors here all came from a man in his forties or fifties with active or convalescent COVID-19. The CDR3 runs from the conserved cysteine through the conserved F or W. A D gene is named only where the DNA matches it firmly. Size values are once, few and many counts, or a class for expanded clones, and some rows have none.

J: TRBJ2-5; V: TRBV7-9; D: TRBD1; size: -; CDR3: CASSEDRGGETQYF; DNA: TGTGCCAGCAGCGAGGACAGGGGTGGGGAGACCCAGTACTTC
J: TRBJ1-2; V: TRBV6-5; D: -; size: few; CDR3: CASTRIPAGFSGYTF; DNA: TGTGCCAGCACTCGAATCCCCGCCGGGTTCTCTGGCTACACCTTC
J: TRBJ2-2; V: TRBV30; D: -; size: -; CDR3: CAWRQTGELFF; DNA: TGTGCCTGGAGGCAGACCGGGGAGCTGTTTTTT
J: TRBJ2-1; V: TRBV6-5; D: -; size: -; CDR3: CASGMEIGYNEQFF; DNA: TGTGCCAGCGGTATGGAGATCGGGTACAATGAGCAGTTCTTC
J: TRBJ1-1; V: TRBV13; D: -; size: once; CDR3: CASSLAAGETEAFF; DNA: TGTGCCAGCAGCTTAGCAGCGGGGGAGACTGAAGCTTTCTTT
J: TRBJ1-5; V: TRBV30; D: -; size: -; CDR3: CAWSKTPGEGQPQHF; DNA: TGTGCCTGGAGTAAAACGCCAGGCGAGGGTCAGCCCCAGCATTTT
J: TRBJ2-3; V: TRBV5-1; D: -; size: -; CDR3: CASSFRDTDTQYF; DNA: TGCGCCAGCAGCTTCCGAGACACAGATACGCAGTATTTT
J: TRBJ2-5; V: TRBV7-2; D: -; size: -; CDR3: CASSPRETQYF; DNA: TGTGCCAGCAGCCCGCGGGAGACCCAGTACTTC
J: TRBJ2-1; V: TRBV4-1; D: -; size: -; CDR3: CASSPFSGADYNEQFF; DNA: TGCGCCAGCAGCCCTTTTAGCGGAGCAGACTACAATGAGCAGTTCTTC
J: TRBJ1-2; V: TRBV6-2/TRBV6-3; D: TRBD1; size: many; CDR3: CASSYPGTATGYTF; DNA: TGTGCCAGCAGTTACCCAGGGACAGCGACCGGCTACACCTTC
J: TRBJ2-7; V: TRBV6-4; D: TRBD2; size: few; CDR3: CASRPSGLSYEQYF; DNA: TGTGCCAGCAGGCCTAGCGGATTATCCTACGAGCAGTACTTC
J: TRBJ1-3; V: TRBV27; D: TRBD1; size: -; CDR3: CASSPQGAKFTGNTIYF; DNA: TGTGCCAGCAGTCCACAGGGGGCAAAATTCACTGGAAACACCATATATTTT
J: TRBJ2-3; V: TRBV4-3; D: -; size: -; CDR3: CASSQDWTVESTDTQYF; DNA: TGCGCCAGCAGCCAAGATTGGACAGTCGAAAGCACAGATACGCAGTATTTT
J: TRBJ1-5; V: TRBV19; D: -; size: -; CDR3: CASSIEEGRNQPQHF; DNA: TGTGCCAGTAGTATAGAGGAGGGGAGGAATCAGCCCCAGCATTTT
J: TRBJ2-7; V: TRBV18; D: -; size: -; CDR3: CASSPTDSGPYEQYF; DNA: TGTGCCAGCTCACCTACTGACAGTGGTCCCTACGAGCAGTACTTC
J: TRBJ1-1; V: TRBV27; D: -; size: -; CDR3: CASSYRTNTEAFF; DNA: TGTGCCAGCAGTTACCGAACTAACACTGAAGCTTTCTTT
J: TRBJ1-5; V: TRBV6-6; D: -; size: -; CDR3: CASNFPYSGQPQHF; DNA: TGTGCCAGCAACTTCCCCTATTCCGGTCAGCCCCAGCATTTT
J: TRBJ2-7; V: TRBV6-2/TRBV6-3; D: TRBD2; size: -; CDR3: CASSYPTGTSGSMTSGYEQYF; DNA: TGTGCCAGCAGTTACCCAACCGGGACTAGCGGGAGTATGACGAGTGGCTACGAGCAGTACTTC
J: TRBJ2-7; V: TRBV9; D: TRBD1; size: -; CDR3: CASSPRGDRTSYEQYF; DNA: TGTGCCAGCAGCCCCCGCGGGGACAGGACCTCCTACGAGCAGTACTTC
J: TRBJ1-1; V: TRBV7-9; D: -; size: once; CDR3: CASSEKGHPFF; DNA: TGTGCCAGCAGCGAGAAGGGACACCCATTCTTT
J: TRBJ1-5; V: TRBV28; D: TRBD1; size: -; CDR3: CASSDREGVRNQPQHF; DNA: TGTGCCAGCAGTGACAGGGAAGGTGTGCGCAATCAGCCCCAGCATTTT
J: TRBJ1-5; V: TRBV28; D: -; size: -; CDR3: CASGTQSGYYQPQHF; DNA: TGTGCCAGCGGTACTCAGAGCGGCTACTACCAGCCCCAGCATTTT
J: TRBJ1-4; V: TRBV5-6; D: -; size: -; CDR3: CASSEPTGTNEKLFF; DNA: TGTGCCAGCAGCGAACCCACAGGGACGAATGAAAAACTGTTTTTT
J: TRBJ1-3; V: TRBV5-1; D: -; size: -; CDR3: CASSLRGPQGPTGNTIYF; DNA: TGCGCCAGCAGCTTAAGGGGTCCACAGGGTCCAACTGGAAACACCATATATTTT
J: TRBJ2-5; V: TRBV9; D: TRBD2; size: -; CDR3: CASSVGFSGAGTQYF; DNA: TGTGCCAGCAGCGTAGGGTTTAGCGGGGCGGGGACCCAGTACTTC
J: TRBJ2-3; V: TRBV18; D: -; size: -; CDR3: CASANTDTQYF; DNA: TGTGCCAGCGCGAACACAGATACGCAGTATTTT
J: TRBJ2-7; V: TRBV11-2; D: TRBD2; size: -; CDR3: CASSLADTSGRNEQYF; DNA: TGTGCCAGCAGCTTAGCCGATACTAGCGGGAGGAACGAGCAGTACTTC
J: TRBJ1-1; V: TRBV7-2; D: TRBD1; size: once; CDR3: CASSLLGPGTAGTEAFF; DNA: TGTGCCAGCAGCCTCCTTGGACCAGGGACAGCTGGCACTGAAGCTTTCTTT
J: TRBJ2-2; V: TRBV4-1; D: -; size: few; CDR3: CASSHRAGAGELFF; DNA: TGCGCCAGCAGCCACCGGGCAGGGGCCGGGGAGCTGTTTTTT
J: TRBJ2-7; V: TRBV4-3; D: TRBD1; size: -; CDR3: CASSQARDRFTTGYYEQYF; DNA: TGCGCCAGCAGCCAAGCCCGGGACAGGTTTACTACGGGGTACTACGAGCAGTACTTC
J: TRBJ2-3; V: TRBV12-3/TRBV12-4; D: -; size: -; CDR3: CASSSSDTQYF; DNA: TGTGCCAGCAGTTCCTCAGATACGCAGTATTTT
J: TRBJ1-1; V: TRBV6-6; D: TRBD1; size: -; CDR3: CASSYSRQGPEAFF; DNA: TGTGCCAGCAGTTACTCCCGACAGGGGCCTGAAGCTTTCTTT
J: TRBJ2-7; V: TRBV4-1; D: TRBD1; size: -; CDR3: CASSQAQGEGVEQYF; DNA: TGCGCCAGCAGCCAAGCTCAGGGGGAAGGAGTCGAGCAGTACTTC
J: TRBJ2-7; V: TRBV2; D: -; size: -; CDR3: CASETGFSYEQYF; DNA: TGTGCCAGCGAAACGGGGTTCTCCTACGAGCAGTACTTC
J: TRBJ2-7; V: TRBV15; D: -; size: -; CDR3: CATSRGGTYEQYF; DNA: TGTGCCACCAGCAGAGGAGGGACCTACGAGCAGTACTTC
J: TRBJ2-1; V: TRBV20-1; D: TRBD2; size: -; CDR3: CSASSSGDYNEQFF; DNA: TGCAGTGCTAGTAGTAGCGGGGACTACAATGAGCAGTTCTTC
J: TRBJ1-3; V: TRBV5-1; D: -; size: -; CDR3: CASSLGGQSSNTIYF; DNA: TGCGCCAGCAGCTTGGGGGGGCAGTCAAGCAACACCATATATTTT
J: TRBJ2-1; V: TRBV28; D: TRBD1; size: -; CDR3: CASSTGQGAYNEQFF; DNA: TGTGCCAGCAGTACAGGACAGGGGGCTTACAATGAGCAGTTCTTC
J: TRBJ2-5; V: TRBV19; D: -; size: once; CDR3: CASSPGRGVYKGKTQYF; DNA: TGTGCCAGTTCCCCGGGCCGCGGGGTCTACAAGGGAAAGACCCAGTACTTC
J: TRBJ1-2; V: TRBV5-5; D: TRBD1; size: -; CDR3: CASSLGGTGANYGYTF; DNA: TGTGCCAGCAGCTTGGGAGGGACAGGAGCTAACTATGGCTACACCTTC
J: TRBJ2-7; V: TRBV7-2; D: TRBD2; size: -; CDR3: CASSPVSGRPDEQYF; DNA: TGTGCCAGCAGCCCTGTCAGCGGGAGGCCCGACGAGCAGTACTTC
J: TRBJ2-4; V: TRBV12-3/TRBV12-4; D: TRBD2; size: -; CDR3: CASSAGTNGIQYF; DNA: TGTGCCAGCAGTGCCGGGACTAACGGCATTCAGTACTTC
J: TRBJ2-1; V: TRBV6-5; D: TRBD2; size: -; CDR3: CASSSSGRGSGEQFF; DNA: TGTGCCAGCAGTTCTAGCGGGAGGGGGTCTGGGGAGCAGTTCTTC
J: TRBJ1-1; V: TRBV29-1; D: -; size: -; CDR3: CSVVEVLNTEAFF; DNA: TGCAGCGTTGTCGAGGTTTTGAACACTGAAGCTTTCTTT
J: TRBJ2-2; V: TRBV27; D: TRBD2; size: -; CDR3: CASSPPPGTSRLLGGGELFF; DNA: TGTGCCAGCAGTCCCCCCCCCGGGACTAGCCGCCTCCTAGGGGGCGGGGAGCTGTTTTTT
J: TRBJ2-7; V: TRBV5-1; D: -; size: -; CDR3: CASSLAGSGYEQYF; DNA: TGCGCCAGCAGCTTGGCCGGTAGCGGCTACGAGCAGTACTTC
J: TRBJ2-7; V: TRBV28; D: TRBD1; size: -; CDR3: CATHSSGTVYEQYF; DNA: TGTGCCACCCACAGCTCCGGGACAGTCTACGAGCAGTACTTC
J: TRBJ1-1; V: TRBV10-3; D: -; size: once; CDR3: CVCRENTEAFF; DNA: TGTGTCTGCCGGGAGAACACTGAAGCTTTCTTT
J: TRBJ2-7; V: TRBV18; D: TRBD1; size: once; CDR3: CASSPGLLRQGSYEQYF; DNA: TGTGCCAGCTCACCAGGGTTGTTGAGACAGGGCTCCTACGAGCAGTACTTC
J: TRBJ1-6; V: TRBV6-5; D: TRBD1; size: -; CDR3: CASSVRQGDSPLHF; DNA: TGTGCCAGCAGCGTAAGACAGGGTGATTCACCCCTCCACTTT
J: TRBJ1-2; V: TRBV6-5; D: TRBD1; size: once; CDR3: CASSYATGGGYGYTF; DNA: TGTGCCAGCAGTTACGCGACAGGGGGCGGGTATGGCTACACCTTC
J: TRBJ2-5; V: TRBV24-1; D: TRBD2; size: -; CDR3: CATSDGGGMRQETQYF; DNA: TGTGCCACCAGTGACGGGGGGGGCATGAGGCAAGAGACCCAGTACTTC